A selection of T cell receptor beta chains follows, all from one sample in a study of kidney transplant recipient with SARS-CoV-2 infection. TCRdb ran MiXCR on the reads and lists one entry per CDR3 protein. Among 250,000 or so distinct CDR3 sequences listed, about 30% were seen once. Sequenced material: a blood sample, taken at baseline and around day 110 from a kidney transplant recipient. The receptors originated from a male patient between 25 and 40 years old who had COVID-19 and was a kidney transplant recipient. A subset of T cells may come from the graft donor. CDR3s include the opening cysteine and the closing phenylalanine or tryptophan. The order of the fields is CDR3 DNA, CDR3 protein, J gene, clone size, V gene, D gene. A D gene is named only where the DNA matches it firmly. Expanded clones get a size class; other rows say once, few or many, or leave the size out.

TGTGCCAGCACCTCACGTGTTTCTGGACTAGCGGGAGGGAACACCGGGGAGCTGTTTTTT	CASTSRVSGLAGGNTGELFF	TRBJ2-2	many	TRBV19	TRBD2
TGTGCCAGCAGTTACTCGAATAGGGCTCTTGGGGCCCAGCATTTT	CASSYSNRALGAQHF	TRBJ1-5	many	TRBV6-5	.
TGTGCCAGCAGTGGGGCGACAGGAACAACTTCTGGAAACACCATATATTTT	CASSGATGTTSGNTIYF	TRBJ1-3	many	TRBV12-3/TRBV12-4	.
TGTGCCAGTAGGGGTGGCGGGGGGTACAATGAGCAGTTCTTC	CASRGGGGYNEQFF	TRBJ2-1	.	TRBV19	TRBD2
TGTGCCATCAGTGACGTGGAGGGCTACACCTTC	CAISDVEGYTF	TRBJ1-2	many	TRBV10-3	.
TGTGCCAGCAGCTTCTCTAGCGGATCCTACGAGCAGTACTTC	CASSFSSGSYEQYF	TRBJ2-7	many	TRBV27	TRBD2
TGTGCTAGTGGTAGCGGTAGTTTGCAGGGAAAGACCTATGGCTACACCTTC	CASGSGSLQGKTYGYTF	TRBJ1-2	many	TRBV12-5	.
TGCAGTGCGCGGGAGCCAGCGGGTATATACAATGAGCAGTTCTTC	CSAREPAGIYNEQFF	TRBJ2-1	few	TRBV20-1	TRBD2
TGTGCCAGCAGCCCCGGGGGGTCCCGGAAGCTGTTTTTT	CASSPGGSRKLFF	TRBJ2-2	many	TRBV5-4	TRBD2
TGTGCCACCAGTCGAGGCCATAGTACCAGAAAGACCTATGGCTACACCTTC	CATSRGHSTRKTYGYTF	TRBJ1-2	many	TRBV24-1	.
TGTGCCAGCACACCCGTCGTACCAGGAAAGACCTATGGCTACACCTTC	CASTPVVPGKTYGYTF	TRBJ1-2	many	TRBV5-4	.
TGTGCCAGCAGATGGGGTATCGGGGAGCTGTTTTTT	CASRWGIGELFF	TRBJ2-2	many	TRBV28	.
TGTGCCAGCAGCCAAGAGGTGGGGTGGGGGGGCCAGCGGGATACGCAGTATTTT	CASSQEVGWGGQRDTQYF	TRBJ2-3	many	TRBV4-2	.
TGTGCCAGCGGTCTTGGGGGAGGGTCCAACTATGGCTACACCTTC	CASGLGGGSNYGYTF	TRBJ1-2	.	TRBV6-5	.
TGCAGTGCTCCGACAGGGTTTGGCGGGGAGCTGTTTTTT	CSAPTGFGGELFF	TRBJ2-2	.	TRBV20-1	TRBD1
TGTGCCAGTAGCCCAAACACAGAGTATGGCTACACCTTC	CASSPNTEYGYTF	TRBJ1-2	many	TRBV19	.
TGTGCCAGCAGTTACCTCCTAGCGGGGGCCGCTAGCACAGATACGCAGTATTTT	CASSYLLAGAASTDTQYF	TRBJ2-3	many	TRBV6-2/TRBV6-3	TRBD2
TGTGCCAGCAGTGATAGAGAGAACACTGAAGCTTTCTTT	CASSDRENTEAFF	TRBJ1-1	many	TRBV6-5	.
TGTGCCAGCAGTGTTAGAGGACGCTCTAGAAAGACCTATGGCTACACCTTC	CASSVRGRSRKTYGYTF	TRBJ1-2	many	TRBV6-8	.
TGTGCCACCAGCATCTGGACAAGGTGTGGAAAGACCTATGGCTACACCTTC	CATSIWTRCGKTYGYTF	TRBJ1-2	many	TRBV15	.
TGTGCCACCAGCAGAGACGGATTAATGAACACTGAAGCTTTCTTT	CATSRDGLMNTEAFF	TRBJ1-1	many	TRBV15	.
TGTGCCAGCAGCAGGGCTTGTCCCATTTCTTTCTCTGAGACCCAGCACTTC	CASSRACPISFSETQHF	TRBJ2-7	.	TRBV3-1	.